This T cell receptor beta chain originates from a study of T cells after yellow fever vaccination (dated by TCRdb to between 2019 and 2020). In the study overall: The SMART-Seq v4 Ultra Low Input RNA kit was used to prepare libraries from fractions with low cell numbers. Bulk TCR alpha and beta repertoires were sequenced longitudinally to track T-cell clones before and after primary and booster YFV17D yellow fever vaccination. Two healthy male donors, one aged 18 to 30 and one aged 30 to 40 years, were included in the cohort. Blood was drawn at multiple timepoints before and after primary and secondary immunization, with bulk PBMC replicates and cell subsets isolated.

The CDR3, cysteine through phenylalanine, is 12 amino acids long. The entry retains the CDR3 DNA only, 36 bases that are in frame from base 1. For CDR1 and CDR2, the germline V gene lists SNHLY and FYNNEI. V is shortened by 6 bases, J by 8 bases, and the region joining them spans 10 bases. This clonotype was counted only a few times. Its antigen remains undetermined. Base quality data are lacking; no much larger clone is found one base away. Beyond this particular receptor, the publication reports: Only a couple of donors were included in the study, so the extent to which the findings can be generalized is limited. A small fraction of clonotypes appeared in both the CD4 and CD8 compartments, likely as a result of convergent recombination. Compared with the primary T-cell response, the secondary T-cell response was weaker but faster, peaking on day 5 rather than day 15. After the booster, most clones that had expanded after primary vaccination were detected again (about 95% of CD4 and 70% to 90% of CD8), suggesting broad maintenance of memory. Because abundant contaminating clonotypes from the bulk population could be contained in FACS-sorted repertoires, computational filtering was required.

The sample's treatment or condition, from its label and the paper: live attenuated yellow fever vaccine strain. At each blood-draw timepoint, two biological replicates of bulk PBMCs were obtained. PBMCs were isolated from peripheral blood using a standard Ficoll-Paque protocol. TriZol was used to extract RNA from bulk PBMCs, CD4 and CD8 fractions, and dextramer-positive and dextramer-negative fractions. TCR cDNA was synthesized by 5'RACE template switching, which introduced a universal primer site and unique molecular identifiers. Priming of cDNA synthesis was performed from both the TCR alpha and TCR beta constant segments. Library amplification used two PCR steps, and the second PCR step added sample barcodes and sequencing adapters. Libraries were sequenced on Illumina HiSeq 2500 (2x100 bp) or NovaSeq (2x150 bp). The study's processing was this. MIGEC handled demultiplexing of reads and collapsing into UMI consensus sequences, while MiXCR performed V(D)J alignment. Vaccine-responding clonotypes were identified with edgeR using replicate PBMC samples, with FDR below 0.01 and a log2 fold change above 5 up to day 15 being required. Each bulk clonotype received a CD4 or CD8 identity based on whether the sequenced CD4 or CD8 repertoire contained that clonotype at higher abundance. Through fastp at Q25 and MiXCR, TCRdb rebuilt clones from the public reads, retaining in-frame beta chains. Identical CDR3 proteins give one entry, which carries the most common genes and DNA. TCRdb's processing, not the authors', yielded these V and J calls. This sample lists more than 350,000 distinct CDR3 sequences; approximately 10% were detected once. The ten largest make up roughly 18% of the sample.

The source is a man between 18 and 35 years old who received the YFV17D yellow fever vaccine. The rearranged chain carries TRBV2 and TRBJ2-2; TRBD2 is a possible D gene, resting on 6 matching bases. Material: PBMCs, obtained on the day of the first yellow fever vaccination. The CDR3 has the sequence CASSGSGGELFF. The sequenced DNA is TGTGCCAGCAGCGGAAGCGGGGGGGAGCTGTTTTTT. Supplemented by the reference TRBV2 and TRBJ2-2 proteins around the CDR3, the complete variable domain is EPEVTQTPSHQVTQMGQEVILRCVPISNHLYFYWYRQILGQKVEFLVSFYNNEISEKSEIFDDQFSVERPDGSNFTLKIRSTKLEDSAMYFCASSGSGGELFFGEGSRLTVL.